Below, 28 T cell receptor beta chains from the same sample are listed, as sequenced in a study of blood T cells in healthy people across ages. Together with a sample-barcoded 5' primer, a J-beta primer mix was included in a second PCR lasting about 7 to 11 cycles. One entry per CDR3 protein results from TCRdb running MiXCR on the 5' RACE reads. The table records roughly 800,000 distinct CDR3 sequences, about 55% of them present only once. Sequencing was done on a sample of blood. The receptor source for this set is a man older than 75 in good health.

This clonotype has just a few counts. The rearrangement links TRBV6-5 to TRBJ2-5; TRBD2 matches 7 bases. The CDR3 extends over 14 amino acids. Trimming removed 6 bases from V and 7 bases from J; junction bases left unmatched: 11. Germline CDR1 is MNHEY and CDR2 is SVGAGI. In nucleotides, the CDR3 is TGTGCCAGCAGACCGGGACTAAACCTAGGGACCCAGTACTTC. This translates into CASRPGLNLGTQYF.

Here the CDR3 DNA reads TGTGCCAGCAGCTTAATGCGCGAGCAGTACTTC. It is translated as CASSLMREQYF. The chain has TRBV7-2 and TRBJ2-4, with D unclear. The J call may be faulty, since TRBJ2-7 better matches the DNA end. Looked up from germline, CDR1 is SGHTA and CDR2 is FQGNSA. The length of the CDR3 is 11 residues.

The CDR3 loop is CASSMTSGWATGANVLTF. CDR3 DNA: TGTGCCAGCAGCATGACTAGCGGGTGGGCGACGGGGGCCAACGTCCTGACTTTC. V is TRBV7-2 and J is TRBJ2-6; 10 positions agree with TRBD2. Per the germline V gene, CDR1 is SGHTA and CDR2 is FQGNSA. The CDR3 totals 18 residues. V trimming: 5 bases; J trimming: 4 bases; junction bases outside the gene matches: 11.

This clonotype was picked up many times. V gene TRBV20-1 combines with J gene TRBJ2-3; 13 positions agree with TRBD2. Germline V lookup: CDR1 DFQATT, CDR2 SNEGSKA (reference sequence). The CDR3 covers 18 residues. With 3 bases clipped from V and 1 base from J, the junction kept 10 bases outside the gene matches. The CDR3 region is CSASKLAGGYVGTDTQYF. The CDR3 bases are TGCAGTGCTAGTAAACTAGCGGGAGGGTACGTTGGCACAGATACGCAGTATTTT.

The chain links TRBV15 to TRBJ2-4, with D possibly matching TRBD2 (6 bases). The end of the DNA fits TRBJ2-7 better, so the J call may be wrong. From germline, CDR1 is LNHNV and CDR2 YYDKDF (reference sequence). The CDR3 extends over 15 amino acids. The CDR3 nucleotides read TGTGCCACCAGCAGAGAAAGGCTAGCGACCGGCGAGCAGTACTTC. It encodes CATSRERLATGEQYF.

This clonotype occurred once. The chain combines TRBV11-3 with TRBJ2-7; D is possibly TRBD1 (5 bases). The germline gives CDR1 SGHNT, CDR2 YENEEA. The CDR3 runs 14 residues. V was trimmed by 5 bases and J by 5 bases, leaving 16 bases between them. In nucleotides, the CDR3 is TGTGCCAGCAGCCTAGGGGCAGGGTTCCACGAGCAGTACTTC. Protein: CASSLGAGFHEQYF.

This sequence joins TRBV5-1 and TRBJ2-5; weak D call: TRBD2 (6 bases). The germline CDR1 and CDR2 sequences are SGHRS and YFSETQ. Trimming removed 4 bases at V and 3 bases at J, with 13 bases between. This CDR3 spans 14 amino acids. The CDR3 coding sequence is TGCGCCAGCAGCCTGGGGGAGCGGGAAGAGACCCAGTACTTC. As protein: CASSLGEREETQYF.

This chain uses TRBV20-1 with TRBJ1-1; unclear D gene. V gave up 2 bases and J gave up 1 base, with 14 bases separating them. Per germline, CDR1 DFQATT and CDR2 SNEGSKA (reference sequence). The CDR3 covers 15 residues. The chain's CDR3 is CSARLPKRRNTEAFF. CDR3 nucleotide sequence: TGCAGTGCTAGACTTCCCAAGCGGAGGAACACTGAAGCTTTCTTT.

The chain has TRBV5-1 and TRBJ2-7; D possibly matches TRBD1 or TRBD2 (6 bases each). V gave up 6 bases and J gave up 5 bases, with 9 bases separating them. Germline V CDR1 and CDR2: SGHRS, YFSETQ. The CDR3 is made up of 11 amino acids. CDR3 in DNA: TGCGCCAGCACCGGGGGCCACGAGCAGTACTTC. This translates into CASTGGHEQYF.

V is TRBV29-1 and J is TRBJ2-7; D might be TRBD1 or TRBD2, each matching 5 bases. V gave up 3 bases and J gave up 5 bases, with 17 bases separating them. The CDR3 spans 14 residues. The germline CDR1 and CDR2 sequences are SQVTM and ANQGSEA. CDR3 sequence: CSVDDGMGPHEQYF. CDR3 coding DNA: TGCAGCGTTGATGACGGCATGGGACCCCACGAGCAGTACTTC.

The V call is TRBV13, the J call TRBJ2-3; a possible D gene is TRBD2 (6 bases). The V end lost 5 bases, the J end lost 2 bases, and 11 bases lay between the germline ends. CDR3 length: 14 amino acids. Per germline, CDR1 PRHDT and CDR2 FYEKMQ (reference sequence). The CDR3 loop reads CASSDGTLTDTQYF. The CDR3 region has the DNA TGTGCCAGCAGCGATGGGACTCTCACAGATACGCAGTATTTT. Based on the CDR3 plus reference TRBV13 and TRBJ2-3, the full variable domain is AAGVIQSPRHLIKEKRETATLKCYPIPRHDTVYWYQQGPGQDPQFLISFYEKMQSDKGSIPDRFSAQQFSDYHSELNMSSLELGDSALYFCASSDGTLTDTQYFGPGTRLTVL.

J is TRBJ2-5 and V is TRBV20-1; 9 bases map to TRBD2. The DNA matches TRBJ2-7 better at its end, which makes the J call doubtful. The CDR3 is 14 amino acids. The germline V gene encodes CDR1 DFQATT and CDR2 SNEGSKA (reference sequence). The CDR3 protein is CSAPYSGSEDEQYF. As DNA, the CDR3 is TGCAGTGCTCCATATAGCGGGAGCGAAGACGAGCAGTACTTC.

The CDR3 DNA reads TGCAGCGGTAGGCGGGACTTCGAGGGCAATGAGCAGTTCTTC. Its translation: CSGRRDFEGNEQFF. The chain joins TRBV29-1 to TRBJ2-1; D perhaps matches TRBD2 (6 bases). The CDR3 is made up of 14 amino acids. Between the trimmed V and J ends, which lost 7 bases and 6 bases, there was a span of 19 bases. Germline loops: CDR1 SQVTM, CDR2 ANQGSEA.

The chain couples TRBV9 to TRBJ2-7; D gene uncertain. The CDR3 consists of 14 residues. Looked up from germline, CDR1 is SGDLS and CDR2 is YYNGEE. The ends were cut back, 0 bases at V and 3 bases at J, with 10 bases in the middle. The CDR3 region is CASSVASDHYEQYF. The CDR3 DNA reads as TGTGCCAGCAGCGTAGCTTCCGACCACTACGAGCAGTACTTC.

This clonotype was counted between two and nine times. The chain links TRBV7-2 to TRBJ2-1; D remains unclear. The germline CDR1 and CDR2 sequences are SGHTA and FQGNSA. CDR3 length: 13 residues. Trimming took off 6 bases at V and 4 bases at J, with 10 bases between the two ends. Here the CDR3 DNA reads TGTGCCAGCAGTTCCCCCGCGTACAATGAGCAGTTCTTC. Residues: CASSSPAYNEQFF.

The CDR3 DNA sequence: TGTGCCAGCAGCCAAGATCCTGGGACTAGTCGTACGCAGTATTTT. Protein sequence: CASSQDPGTSRTQYF. J is TRBJ2-3 and V is TRBV14; the match to TRBD2 covers 8 bases. Germline V lookup: CDR1 SGHDN, CDR2 FVKESK. Losses at the gene ends were 0 bases for V and 8 bases for J; bases not matched to a gene: 7. The CDR3 runs 15 residues.

This clonotype appeared a few times. The chain links TRBV7-9 to TRBJ2-6; a weak D match, TRBD1 (5 bases). Per the germline V gene, CDR1 is SEHNR and CDR2 is FQNEAQ (reference sequence). V dropped 6 bases and J dropped 1 base, with 13 bases sitting between them. CDR3 length: 16 residues. CDR3 residues: CASRSTGFSGANVLTF. CDR3 bases: TGTGCCAGCAGGTCCACAGGATTTTCTGGGGCCAACGTCCTGACTTTC.

The chain combines TRBV27 with TRBJ2-2, with TRBD1 matching over 7 bases. Germline V gene sequence: CDR1 MNHEY, CDR2 SMNVEV (reference sequence). This CDR3 comprises 14 residues. V lost 5 bases, J lost 4 bases, and 4 bases stayed unmatched. The CDR3 protein is CASSRQGTTGELFF. CDR3 DNA sequence: TGTGCCAGCAGTCGACAGGGAACCACCGGGGAGCTGTTTTTT.

The chain has TRBV7-2 and TRBJ1-1, with D tentatively TRBD1 (6 bases). The CDR3 length is 12 residues. Trimming cost V 6 bases and J 7 bases, with 12 bases left between them. Looked up from germline, CDR1 is SGHTA and CDR2 is FQGNSA. CDR3 DNA: TGTGCCAGCAGTCGTGGACAGTTTGAAGCTTTCTTT. It codes for CASSRGQFEAFF.

This clonotype was counted between two and nine times. The J gene is TRBJ2-4, the V gene TRBV7-2, with 13 bases lining up with TRBD2. Judging by the DNA end, TRBJ2-7 fits better; the J call may be wrong. Germline values: CDR1 SGHTA, CDR2 FQGNSA. The CDR3 runs 15 residues. CDR3 DNA sequence: TGTGCCAGCAGCTTTAGCGGACTAGCGGGAGTCGAGCAGTACTTC. Translated: CASSFSGLAGVEQYF.

The chain joins TRBV6-5 to TRBJ2-1; possible D gene TRBD2, 6 bases. Looked up from germline, CDR1 is MNHEY and CDR2 is SVGAGI. This CDR3 is built from 16 residues. Deletions cut 0 bases from V and 9 bases from J, with 18 bases between. In nucleotides, the CDR3 is TGTGCCAGCAGTTACTCGTCGGCTAGCGTTGATATTGAGCAGTTCTTC. This encodes CASSYSSASVDIEQFF.

V is TRBV5-8 and J is TRBJ1-1; D might be TRBD1 (6 bases). CDR1 and CDR2 (germline): SGHTS, YDEGEE. The CDR3 is 16 amino acids. Trimming removed 0 bases from V and 2 bases from J, with 14 bases in between. This CDR3 is CASSLGQVLPNTEAFF. The CDR3 region has the DNA TGTGCCAGCAGCTTGGGACAGGTGCTTCCCAACACTGAAGCTTTCTTT.

The chain joins TRBV20-1 to TRBJ1-5; TRBD1 matches 7 bases. The junction had 5 bases not matched to a gene; V was cut back by 1 base and J by 2 bases. Germline CDR1 reads DFQATT; CDR2 reads SNEGSKA (reference sequence). The CDR3 has 15 residues. CDR3 loop: CSARAPTGGNQPQHF. CDR3 nucleotide sequence: TGCAGTGCTAGAGCCCCCACAGGGGGCAATCAGCCCCAGCATTTT.

The chain joins TRBV7-3 to TRBJ2-3, with TRBD2 identical over 7 bases. CDR1 and CDR2 (germline): SGHTA, FQGTGA. Unmatched junction bases numbered 14, after V lost 5 bases and J lost 3 bases. The length of the CDR3 is 17 residues. As DNA, the CDR3 is TGTGCCAGCAGCCCCCGCGCGCGGGAGAGGCTTACAGATACGCAGTATTTT. This encodes CASSPRARERLTDTQYF.

This chain uses TRBV27 with TRBJ2-7, with 11 bases identical to TRBD2. TRBJ2-1 matches the DNA end more closely, so the J call is doubtful. The CDR3 spans 17 residues. Per germline, CDR1 MNHEY and CDR2 SMNVEV (reference sequence). Here the CDR3 reads CASSLMGLAETYNEQFF. The CDR3 bases are TGTGCCAGCAGTTTAATGGGACTAGCGGAAACCTACAATGAGCAGTTCTTC.

The V gene is TRBV7-9, the J gene TRBJ1-4; 8 positions match TRBD1. From germline, CDR1 is SEHNR and CDR2 FQNEAQ (reference sequence). The CDR3 totals 16 residues. V dropped 7 bases and J dropped 7; count of bases not matched to a gene: 14. The DNA of the CDR3 is TGTGCCAGCATCACCGACAGGGGTGGGGCGGGTGAAAAACTGTTTTTT. Translating gives CASITDRGGAGEKLFF. Looking up the rest from reference TRBV7-9 and TRBJ1-4 gives the full variable domain: DTGVSQNPRHKITKRGQNVTFRCDPISEHNRLYWYRQTLGQGPEFLTYFQNEAQLEKSRLLSDRFSAERPKGSFSTLEIQRTEQGDSAMYLCASITDRGGAGEKLFFGSGTQLSVL.

V is TRBV9 and J is TRBJ1-4; 9 positions agree with TRBD1. Trimming at V came to 3 bases and at J to 8 bases, leaving 5 bases not matched to a gene. This CDR3 region has 14 residues. CDR1 and CDR2 (germline): SGDLS, YYNGEE. CDR3 coding DNA: TGTGCCAGCAGCGGTACAGGGGGCCTGGAAAAACTGTTTTTT. Its translation is CASSGTGGLEKLFF.

This clonotype occurred a few times. The V gene is TRBV12-3 or TRBV12-4, the J gene TRBJ1-2; D gene unclear. The CDR3 covers 15 residues. Trimming removed 1 base at V and 0 bases at J, with 9 bases between. The CDR3 DNA reads as TGTGCCAGCAGTTTAGGCCGACGGGCTAACTATGGCTACACCTTC. Its translation: CASSLGRRANYGYTF.